These 15 T cell receptor beta chains were all obtained from the same sample, sequenced in a study of response to subunit inactivated influenza vaccine. MiXCR, applied by TCRdb to the RT-PCR reads, yields one record per CDR3 protein. The sample records about 780,000 distinct CDR3 sequences, roughly 20% being singletons. Sequenced here: PBMCs from blood, sampled 5 to 6 days after vaccination. Receptor source: a middle-aged man who received an inactivated influenza vaccine.

This clonotype has ten or more counts. The rearrangement uses TRBV28 and TRBJ2-5; unclear D gene. The CDR3 extends over 15 amino acids. The ends were cut back, 6 bases at V and 1 base at J, with 15 bases in the middle. Per the germline V gene, CDR1 is MDHEN and CDR2 is SYDVKM. This CDR3 is CASRRGPYSQETQYF. In nucleotides, the CDR3 is TGTGCCAGCAGACGCGGCCCGTACTCCCAAGAGACCCAGTACTTC.

The chain carries TRBV7-6 and TRBJ2-2, with TRBD2 matching 10 bases. Germline CDR1 is SGHVS and CDR2 is FNYEAQ. The V segment lost 2 bases and the J segment 3 bases; nucleotides outside the gene matches: 15. The CDR3 is made up of 20 amino acids. CDR3 loop: CASSLRPAGRTSGYTGELFF. In DNA form, the CDR3 reads TGTGCCAGCAGCTTACGCCCGGCCGGGCGGACTAGCGGATACACCGGGGAGCTGTTTTTT.

DNA of the CDR3: TGCAGTGCTAGGCAGTTCAGGGGGCGGGGCACTGAAGCTTTCTTT. Translation gives CSARQFRGRGTEAFF. The rearrangement uses TRBV20-1 and TRBJ1-1, with 8 positions matching TRBD1. The CDR3 contains 15 residues. With V trimmed by 3 bases and J by 4 bases, 10 bases remained unmatched. Germline CDR1 DFQATT, CDR2 SNEGSKA (reference sequence).

This rearrangement joins TRBV9 to TRBJ2-7; 10 bases are shared with TRBD1. Germline V gives CDR1 SGDLS, CDR2 YYNGEE. Trimming removed 4 bases from V and 0 bases from J; junction bases left unmatched: 10. This CDR3 contains 17 residues. CDR3 coding DNA: TGTGCCAGCAGCCCGCATTACCGGGACAGGGGCTCCTACGAGCAGTACTTC. Encoded protein: CASSPHYRDRGSYEQYF. Full variable domain (remainder filled in from reference TRBV9 and TRBJ2-7): DSGVTQTPKHLITATGQRVTLRCSPRSGDLSVYWYQQSLDQGLQFLIQYYNGEERAKGNILERFSAQQFPDLHSELNLSSLELGDSALYFCASSPHYRDRGSYEQYFGPGTRLTVT.

The chain couples TRBV6-5 to TRBJ2-7, with D perhaps being TRBD1 or TRBD2 (5 bases each). CDR1 and CDR2 from the germline V gene are MNHEY and SVGAGI. The length of the CDR3 is 16 residues. Trimming left V 4 bases short and J 2 bases short, with 18 bases between. CDR3 DNA: TGTGCCAGCAGTTCCACGGGTCGGGACGGAACCTACGAGCAGTACTTC. Translation gives CASSSTGRDGTYEQYF.

This clonotype occurred many times. V usage is TRBV7-2 and J usage is TRBJ2-7; TRBD2 matches 10 bases. After removal of 5 bases from V and 3 bases from J, the junction contained 4 bases not matched to a gene. Germline V CDR1 and CDR2: SGHTA, FQGNSA. The CDR3 sequence is 14 residues long. The CDR3 loop reads CASSPRTSGYEQYF. Here the CDR3 DNA reads TGTGCCAGCAGCCCGCGGACTAGCGGCTACGAGCAGTACTTC.

The chain has TRBV2 and TRBJ2-3; 7 bases are shared with TRBD1. The CDR3 spans 15 residues. V lost 4 bases, J lost 2 bases, and 6 bases stayed unmatched. Germline V gives CDR1 SNHLY, CDR2 FYNNEI. The DNA for the CDR3 is TGTGCCAGCAGTGTGACAGGGTTGTCCACAGATACGCAGTATTTT. Its translation is CASSVTGLSTDTQYF.

This chain uses TRBV20-1 with TRBJ2-2, with TRBD2 matching 11 bases. There are 18 residues in the CDR3. CDR1 is DFQATT, CDR2 SNEGSKA, per germline (reference sequence). Trimming took 1 base from V and 3 from J; bases not matched to a gene: 10. In DNA form, the CDR3 reads TGCAGTGCTAGAGCCGGGACTAGCGGCCCAAGGGACACCGGGGAGCTGTTTTTT. Translated: CSARAGTSGPRDTGELFF.

V is TRBV15 and J is TRBJ2-2, with 8 bases that match TRBD2. CDR1 is LNHNV and CDR2 is YYDKDF in the germline V gene (reference sequence). The CDR3 consists of 15 residues. The trim removed 0 bases at V and 5 bases at J, leaving 2 bases unmatched. CDR3 amino acids: CATSRDTGGTGELFF. The CDR3 coding sequence is TGTGCCACCAGCAGAGATACGGGGGGGACCGGGGAGCTGTTTTTT.

There are a few counts of this clonotype. This chain connects TRBV4-1 to TRBJ2-1; TRBD1 agrees at 12 bases. Trimming at V came to 3 bases and at J to 8 bases, leaving 11 bases not matched to a gene. The CDR3 contains 17 residues. Per germline, CDR1 MGHRA and CDR2 YSYEKL. The CDR3 is CASSHSSPGQGADEQFF. The CDR3 DNA reads TGCGCCAGCAGCCACAGCTCCCCGGGACAGGGGGCCGATGAGCAGTTCTTC.

V is TRBV9 and J is TRBJ2-1; D gene uncertain. The CDR3 has 12 amino acids. V was trimmed by 4 bases and J by 8 bases, leaving 10 bases between them. Germline values: CDR1 SGDLS, CDR2 YYNGEE. CDR3 coding DNA: TGTGCCAGCAGCCCACACTCCGATGAGCAGTTCTTC. This encodes CASSPHSDEQFF.

There are many counts of this clonotype. This chain connects TRBV29-1 to TRBJ2-2, with D uncertain. This CDR3 comprises 13 residues. From germline, CDR1 is SQVTM and CDR2 ANQGSEA. V lost 7 bases, J lost 0 bases, and 9 bases lay in between. The CDR3 bases are TGCAGCGCTGGACGGACGAACACCGGGGAGCTGTTTTTT. Amino acids: CSAGRTNTGELFF.

The chain couples TRBV12-3 or TRBV12-4 to TRBJ1-3, with a possible D match to TRBD1 (5 bases). This CDR3 has 15 amino acids. The V and J ends lost 1 base and 5 bases respectively, with 12 bases between them. In nucleotides, the CDR3 is TGTGCCAGCAGTTTAGGGGGGGGAAGCCGAAACACCATATATTTT. It codes for CASSLGGGSRNTIYF.

CDR3 DNA: TGTGCCACCAGCAGAGATCTCTCCGGGTCCTACGAGCAGTACTTC. It is translated as CATSRDLSGSYEQYF. The chain is built from TRBV15 and TRBJ2-7; D ambiguous. The germline V gene encodes CDR1 LNHNV and CDR2 YYDKDF (reference sequence). Between the trimmed V and J ends, which lost 0 bases and 1 base, there was a span of 10 bases. This CDR3 is built from 15 residues. The whole variable domain, filled in from reference TRBV15 and TRBJ2-7, reads DAMVIQNPRYQVTQFGKPVTLSCSQTLNHNVMYWYQQKSSQAPKLLFHYYDKDFNNEADTPDNFQSRRPNTSFCFLDIRSPGLGDTAMYLCATSRDLSGSYEQYFGPGTRLTVT.

The V and J genes are TRBV5-5 and TRBJ2-7, with TRBD2 matching over 7 bases. The ends lost 1 base at V and 6 bases at J; junction bases unmatched: 10. The CDR3 is 15 residues long. Germline CDR1 is SGHKS and CDR2 is YYEKEE (reference sequence). The CDR3 spells CASSLRGSLQSEQYF. The CDR3 bases are TGTGCCAGCAGCTTGCGCGGGAGCTTACAATCCGAGCAGTACTTC.